This record concerns one T cell receptor (beta chain) sequence. This clonotype occurred many times. Its antigen has not been determined. It has no much larger one-base neighbor in the sample; base qualities were not kept. The sample comes from a study of Graves' ophthalmopathy and Graves' hyperthyroidism (dated by TCRdb to 2017 to 2018). Study-level background: Peripheral blood was collected before any treatment was given, at the time of initial diagnosis. In total, 135 blood samples were TCR-sequenced: 40 to 45 ophthalmopathy, about 75 hyperthyroidism and about 17 hyperthyroidism-to-ophthalmopathy patients. Following sampling, methimazole starting at 30 mg daily was administered to hyperthyroidism patients, and high-dose intravenous methylprednisolone was administered to ophthalmopathy patients. For independent validation, a separate cohort was made up of approximately 19 hyperthyroidism patients plus 17 patients who later progressed from hyperthyroidism to ophthalmopathy. To explore V-J signatures that separate ophthalmopathy from hyperthyroidism, a discovery set of 95 to 100 patients was enrolled, consisting of approximately 45 with ophthalmopathy and around 60 with stable hyperthyroidism. The 75 to 100 discovery patients were randomly split 7:3 into training and test sets. The study used signatures of the TCR beta repertoire to tell Graves' ophthalmopathy apart from Graves' hyperthyroidism and to predict which patients would progress to ophthalmopathy. In a handful of hyperthyroidism patients, the T-cell repertoire of thyroid tissue was compared with the T-cell repertoire of blood. Overall study outcomes, separate from this receptor: No statistical method was used to set the sample size in advance, and the investigators knew which group each participant was assigned to. In validation, the model predicted ophthalmopathy progression with 55% to 71% sensitivity and roughly 72% specificity; 12 predicted patients were CT-confirmed with GO in a median of 6.5 months. Most of the expanded thyroid clonotypes with a frequency above 0.001 were also detected in blood, and it was suggested that the thyroid immune response may be reflected by blood repertoires. In cross-validation, the 13-signature model distinguished ophthalmopathy from stable hyperthyroidism with 85% to 90% sensitivity and around 81% specificity, and in the test set the corresponding values were approximately 80% and 75%.

For repertoire sequencing, the TCR beta CDR3 regions were amplified from RNA transcripts. The first round of RT-PCR was done with HTBI primers and the Qiagen OneStep RT-PCR kit, and was followed by a second round of multiplex PCR, then size selection and purification. Sequencing of the libraries was carried out on an Illumina HiSeq2000 in paired-end mode with 100 bp reads. For the original study's pipeline: Reads were processed with SOAPnuke, discarding reads with adapters, uncalled bases, mean Phred below 15, or no exact constant-primer or identifier match. High-quality paired reads were merged with COPE v1.2.5. Each unique nucleotide sequence was treated as a clonotype, and MiTCR v1.1 was used to align the clonotypes to the IMGT TRB V, D and J references. The analysis was limited to V-J combinations with a frequency above 0.0001, which together covered roughly 99% of repertoires. For each V-J combination, a TCR clonal expansion and chaos score was defined as F50 clonal expansion divided by the chaos observed in the TCRdist matrix. Welch's t-statistics and random forest were used to reduce features to about 14 V-J combinations, which were fed into a naive Bayes classifier. Thyroid-blood repertoire similarity was quantified with the Morisita-Horn index. The public reads were run again by TCRdb, first through fastp at Q25 and then through MiXCR, and only productive beta chains were kept. When rows share a CDR3 protein, they turn into one entry using the most common DNA and genes. TCRdb, rather than the study authors, made the V and J calls. This sample is represented by about 160,000 distinct CDR3 sequences; 30% to 45% of them were singletons. 5.8% of the sample is held by the ten biggest clonotypes.

Ophthalmopathy patients were characterized by moderately to severely active disease, a Clinical Activity Score of at least 3, a NOSPECS grade of at least 4, and a disease duration under 3 months. Patients with other autoimmune diseases, uncontrolled infections, pregnancy or lactation were excluded from the study. Diagnosis was based on clinical symptoms, serum thyroxine, TRAb, thyroid ultrasound and orbital computed tomography. PBMCs were isolated from approximately 10 ml of fresh peripheral blood by Ficoll-Paque density gradient centrifugation. Trizol reagent was used to extract the total RNA, and its quality was then checked on an Agilent 2100 Bioanalyzer. CDR1 and CDR2, looked up from the germline V gene, are SGHVS and FQNEAQ. The trim is 1 base for V and 2 bases for J, with a gap of 15 bases between the germline ends. Counted from cysteine to phenylalanine, this CDR3 has 16 amino acids. Solely the CDR3 DNA is kept, with 48 bases framed from the first base.

Here the chain combines TRBV7-8 and TRBJ2-7; perhaps TRBD2 is the D gene, with 5 bases matching. Sequencing was carried out using peripheral blood. The origin of this receptor is a woman aged 40-49 years with Graves' ophthalmopathy. Donor details come from another sample of the same person, matched by shared clones. CDR3 protein: CASSLGTGSIPYEQYF. The DNA reads TGTGCCAGCAGCTTAGGGACGGGATCCATCCCCTACGAGCAGTACTTC. The CDR3 plus the reference TRBV7-8 and TRBJ2-7 genes for the other parts give the full variable domain: GAGVSQSPRYKVAKRGQDVALRCDPISGHVSLFWYQQALGQGPEFLTYFQNEAQLDKSGLPSDRFFAERPEGSVSTLKIQRTQQEDSAVYLCASSLGTGSIPYEQYFGPGTRLTVT.